What follows describes a single T cell receptor (beta chain). The CDR3 length is 15 residues. The germline V gene has CDR1 MNHNS and CDR2 SASEGT. Trimming took 8 bases from V and 7 from J; bases not matched to a gene: 13. The method was immunoSEQ multiplex PCR; TCRdb's version includes in-frame clones alone and lacks a portion of them. The data contain about 61,000 clones, 97% of them singletons. These data come from a study of technical replicates of blood from several donors. Sequencing used T cells isolated from PBMCs. V gene TRBV6-1 combines with J gene TRBJ2-2; TRBD2 agrees at 7 bases. The origin of this receptor is a human donor in good health. The CDR3 nucleotides read TGTGCCAGCGAGTTCAGCGGGGCGCGGCACGGGGAGCTGTTTTTT. Protein product: CASEFSGARHGELFF.